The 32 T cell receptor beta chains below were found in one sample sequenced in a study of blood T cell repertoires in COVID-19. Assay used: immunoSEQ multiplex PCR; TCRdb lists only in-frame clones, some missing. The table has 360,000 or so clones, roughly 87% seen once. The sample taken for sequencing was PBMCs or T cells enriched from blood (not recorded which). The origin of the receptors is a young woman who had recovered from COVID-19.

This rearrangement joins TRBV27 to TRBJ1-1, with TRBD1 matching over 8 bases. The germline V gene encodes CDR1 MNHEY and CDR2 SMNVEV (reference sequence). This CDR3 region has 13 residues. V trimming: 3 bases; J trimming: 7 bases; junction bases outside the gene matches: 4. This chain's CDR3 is CASSFGTGNEAFF. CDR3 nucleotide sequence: TGTGCCAGCAGTTTTGGGACAGGCAATGAAGCTTTCTTT.

CDR3 protein: CASSYRGNTEAFF. The CDR3 DNA reads as TGTGCCAGCAGCTACCGGGGGAACACTGAAGCTTTCTTT. The V gene is TRBV7-2, the J gene TRBJ1-1; D is uncertain. The germline gives CDR1 SGHTA, CDR2 FQGNSA. The CDR3 totals 13 residues. Trimming took off 4 bases at V and 1 base at J, with 7 bases between the two ends.

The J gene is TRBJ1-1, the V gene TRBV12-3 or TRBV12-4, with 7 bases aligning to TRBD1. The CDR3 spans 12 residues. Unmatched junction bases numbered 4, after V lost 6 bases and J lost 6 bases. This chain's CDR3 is CASRYRGAEAFF. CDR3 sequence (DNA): TGTGCCAGCAGGTACAGGGGCGCTGAAGCTTTCTTT.

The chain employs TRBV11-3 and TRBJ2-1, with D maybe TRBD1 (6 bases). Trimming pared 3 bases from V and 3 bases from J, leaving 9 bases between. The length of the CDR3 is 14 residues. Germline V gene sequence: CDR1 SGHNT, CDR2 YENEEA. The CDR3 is CASSFGGHYNEQFF. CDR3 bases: TGTGCCAGCAGCTTTGGGGGACACTACAATGAGCAGTTCTTC. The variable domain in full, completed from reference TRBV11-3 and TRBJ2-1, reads EAGVVQSPRYKIIEKKQPVAFWCNPISGHNTLYWYLQNLGQGPELLIRYENEEAVDDSQLPKDRFSAERLKGVDSTLKIQPAELGDSAVYLCASSFGGHYNEQFFGPGTRLTVL.

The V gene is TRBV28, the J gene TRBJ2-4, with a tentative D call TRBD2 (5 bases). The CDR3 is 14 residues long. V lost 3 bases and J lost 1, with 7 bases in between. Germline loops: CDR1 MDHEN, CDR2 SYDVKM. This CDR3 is CASSFGEAKNIQYF. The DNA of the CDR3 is TGTGCCAGCAGTTTCGGGGAGGCCAAAAACATTCAGTACTTC.

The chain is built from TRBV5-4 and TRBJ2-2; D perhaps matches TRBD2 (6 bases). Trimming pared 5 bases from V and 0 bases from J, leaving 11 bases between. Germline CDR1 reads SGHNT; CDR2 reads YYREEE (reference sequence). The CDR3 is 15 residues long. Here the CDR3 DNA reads TGTGCCAGCAGGTTTGGGGGGACGAACACCGGGGAGCTGTTTTTT. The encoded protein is CASRFGGTNTGELFF. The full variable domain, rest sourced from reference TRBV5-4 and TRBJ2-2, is ETGVTQSPTHLIKTRGQQVTLRCSSQSGHNTVSWYQQALGQGPQFIFQYYREEENGRGNFPPRFSGLQFPNYSSELNVNALELDDSALYLCASRFGGTNTGELFFGEGSRLTVL.

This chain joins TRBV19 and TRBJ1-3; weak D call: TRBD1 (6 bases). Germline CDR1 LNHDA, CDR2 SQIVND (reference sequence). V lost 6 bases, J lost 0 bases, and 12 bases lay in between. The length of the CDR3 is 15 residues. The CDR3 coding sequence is TGTGCCAGTAGAGGACAGTATCCCTCTGGAAACACCATATATTTT. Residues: CASRGQYPSGNTIYF.

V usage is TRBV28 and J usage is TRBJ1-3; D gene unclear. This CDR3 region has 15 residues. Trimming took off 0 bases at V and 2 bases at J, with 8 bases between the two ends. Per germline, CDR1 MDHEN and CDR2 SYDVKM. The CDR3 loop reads CASSLWEGTGNTIYF. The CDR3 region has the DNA TGTGCCAGCAGTTTATGGGAGGGCACTGGAAACACCATATATTTT.

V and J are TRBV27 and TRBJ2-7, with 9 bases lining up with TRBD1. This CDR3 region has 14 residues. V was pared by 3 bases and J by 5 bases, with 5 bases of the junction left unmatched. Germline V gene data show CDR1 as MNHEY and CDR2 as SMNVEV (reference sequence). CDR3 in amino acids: CASSLGQGGNEQYF. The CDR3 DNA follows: TGTGCCAGCAGTTTGGGACAGGGAGGGAACGAGCAGTACTTC.

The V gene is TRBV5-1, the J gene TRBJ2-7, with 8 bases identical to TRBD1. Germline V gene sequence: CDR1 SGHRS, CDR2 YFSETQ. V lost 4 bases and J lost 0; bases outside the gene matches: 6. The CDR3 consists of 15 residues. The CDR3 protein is CASSRTGTSSYEQYF. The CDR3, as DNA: TGCGCCAGCAGCCGGACAGGGACCAGCTCCTACGAGCAGTACTTC.

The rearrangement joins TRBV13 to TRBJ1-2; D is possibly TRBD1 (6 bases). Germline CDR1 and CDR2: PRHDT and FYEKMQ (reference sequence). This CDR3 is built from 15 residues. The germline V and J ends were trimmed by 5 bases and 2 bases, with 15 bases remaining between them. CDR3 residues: CASSRPGGENYGYTF. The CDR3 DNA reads TGTGCCAGCAGCCGCCCGGGGGGCGAGAACTATGGCTACACCTTC.

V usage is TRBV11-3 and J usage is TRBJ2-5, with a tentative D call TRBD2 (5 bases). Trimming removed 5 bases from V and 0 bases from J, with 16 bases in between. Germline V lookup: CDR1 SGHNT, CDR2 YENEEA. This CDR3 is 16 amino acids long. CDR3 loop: CASSPRERAYQETQYF. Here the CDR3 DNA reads TGTGCCAGCAGCCCCCGAGAGAGGGCGTACCAAGAGACCCAGTACTTC. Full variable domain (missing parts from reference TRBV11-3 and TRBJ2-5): EAGVVQSPRYKIIEKKQPVAFWCNPISGHNTLYWYLQNLGQGPELLIRYENEEAVDDSQLPKDRFSAERLKGVDSTLKIQPAELGDSAVYLCASSPRERAYQETQYFGPGTRLLVL.

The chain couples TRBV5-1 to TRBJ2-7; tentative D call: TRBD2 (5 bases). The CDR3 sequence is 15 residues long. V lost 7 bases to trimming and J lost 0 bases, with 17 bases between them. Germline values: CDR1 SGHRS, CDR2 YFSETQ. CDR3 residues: CASSPALASSYEQYF. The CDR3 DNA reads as TGCGCCAGCTCGCCTGCCCTAGCAAGCTCCTACGAGCAGTACTTC.

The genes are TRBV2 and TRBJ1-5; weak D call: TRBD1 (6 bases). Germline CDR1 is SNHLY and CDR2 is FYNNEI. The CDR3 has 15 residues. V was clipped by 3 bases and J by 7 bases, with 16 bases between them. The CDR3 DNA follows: TGTGCCAGCAGTGAGGAACGGGGGGACACACAGCCCCAGCATTTT. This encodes CASSEERGDTQPQHF.

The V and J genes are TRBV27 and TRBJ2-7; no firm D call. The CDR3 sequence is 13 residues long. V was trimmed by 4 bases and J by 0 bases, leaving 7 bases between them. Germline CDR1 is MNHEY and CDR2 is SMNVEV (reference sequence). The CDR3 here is CASSSYLSYEQYF. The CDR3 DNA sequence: TGTGCCAGCAGTTCCTACCTCTCCTACGAGCAGTACTTC.

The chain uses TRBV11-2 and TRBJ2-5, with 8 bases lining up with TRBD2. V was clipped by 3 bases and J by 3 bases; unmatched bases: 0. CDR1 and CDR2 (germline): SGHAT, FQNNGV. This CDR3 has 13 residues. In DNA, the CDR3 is TGTGCCAGCAGCTTTAGCGGGAAAGAGACCCAGTACTTC. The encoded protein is CASSFSGKETQYF.

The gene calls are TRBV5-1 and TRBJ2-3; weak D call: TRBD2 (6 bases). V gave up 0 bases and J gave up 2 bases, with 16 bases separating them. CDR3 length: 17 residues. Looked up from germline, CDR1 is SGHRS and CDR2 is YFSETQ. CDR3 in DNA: TGCGCCAGCAGCTTGGCCGACCGGGGGAGGAACACAGATACGCAGTATTTT. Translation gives CASSLADRGRNTDTQYF.

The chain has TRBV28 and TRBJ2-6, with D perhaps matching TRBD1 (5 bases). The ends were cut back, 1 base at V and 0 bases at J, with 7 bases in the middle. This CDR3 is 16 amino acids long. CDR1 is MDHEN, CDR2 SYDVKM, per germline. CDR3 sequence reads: CASSLYQGSGANVLTF. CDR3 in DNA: TGTGCCAGCAGTTTATACCAGGGCTCTGGGGCCAACGTCCTGACTTTC. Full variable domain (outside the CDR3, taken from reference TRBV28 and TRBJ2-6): DVKVTQSSRYLVKRTGEKVFLECVQDMDHENMFWYRQDPGLGLRLIYFSYDVKMKEKGDIPEGYSVSREKKERFSLILESASTNQTSMYLCASSLYQGSGANVLTFGAGSRLTVL.

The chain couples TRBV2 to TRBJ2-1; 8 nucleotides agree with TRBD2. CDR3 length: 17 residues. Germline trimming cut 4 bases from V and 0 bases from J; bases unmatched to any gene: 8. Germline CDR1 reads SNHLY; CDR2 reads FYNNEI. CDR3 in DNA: TGTGCCAGCAGTGTCTCACTAGCGGACAGCTCCTACAATGAGCAGTTCTTC. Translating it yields CASSVSLADSSYNEQFF. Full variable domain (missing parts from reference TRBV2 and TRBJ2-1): EPEVTQTPSHQVTQMGQEVILRCVPISNHLYFYWYRQILGQKVEFLVSFYNNEISEKSEIFDDQFSVERPDGSNFTLKIRSTKLEDSAMYFCASSVSLADSSYNEQFFGPGTRLTVL.

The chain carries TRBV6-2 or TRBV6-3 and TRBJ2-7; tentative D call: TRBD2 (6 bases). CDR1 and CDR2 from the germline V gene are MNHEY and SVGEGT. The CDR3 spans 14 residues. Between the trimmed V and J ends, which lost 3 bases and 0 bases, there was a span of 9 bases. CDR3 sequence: CASSYTSSSYEQYF. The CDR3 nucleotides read TGTGCCAGCAGTTATACTAGCAGCTCCTACGAGCAGTACTTC.

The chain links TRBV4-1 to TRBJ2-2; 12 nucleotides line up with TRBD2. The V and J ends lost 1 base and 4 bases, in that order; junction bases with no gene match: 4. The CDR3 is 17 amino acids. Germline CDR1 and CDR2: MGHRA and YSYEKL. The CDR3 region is CASSQGLAGVFTGELFF. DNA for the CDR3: TGCGCCAGCAGCCAAGGACTAGCGGGAGTTTTCACCGGGGAGCTGTTTTTT.

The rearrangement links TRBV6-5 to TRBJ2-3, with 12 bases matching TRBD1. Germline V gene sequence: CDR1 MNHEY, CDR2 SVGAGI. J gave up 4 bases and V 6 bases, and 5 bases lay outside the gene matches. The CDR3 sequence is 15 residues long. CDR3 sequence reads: CASRPGQGASDTQYF. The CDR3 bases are TGTGCCAGCAGACCGGGACAGGGGGCCTCAGATACGCAGTATTTT.

The CDR3 sequence is CASSQGVAPYEQYF. The CDR3 DNA sequence: TGTGCCAGCAGCCAAGGGGTAGCTCCCTACGAGCAGTACTTC. The genes are TRBV3-1 (or the pseudogene TRBV3-2) and TRBJ2-7; D not certain. This CDR3 comprises 14 residues. Trimming shortened V by 1 base and J by 2 bases, and 9 bases separated the two germline ends. Germline V gene sequence: CDR1 LGHDT, CDR2 YNNKEL (reference sequence).

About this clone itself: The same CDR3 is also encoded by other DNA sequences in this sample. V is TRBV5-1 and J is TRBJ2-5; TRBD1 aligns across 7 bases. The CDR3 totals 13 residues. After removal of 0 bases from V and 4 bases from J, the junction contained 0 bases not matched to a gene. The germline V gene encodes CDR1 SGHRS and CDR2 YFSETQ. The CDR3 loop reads CASSLAGGETQYF. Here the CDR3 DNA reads TGCGCCAGCAGCTTGGCAGGGGGAGAGACCCAGTACTTC. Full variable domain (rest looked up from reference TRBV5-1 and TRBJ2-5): KAGVTQTPRYLIKTRGQQVTLSCSPISGHRSVSWYQQTPGQGLQFLFEYFSETQRNKGNFPGRFSGRQFSNSRSEMNVSTLELGDSALYLCASSLAGGETQYFGPGTRLLVL.

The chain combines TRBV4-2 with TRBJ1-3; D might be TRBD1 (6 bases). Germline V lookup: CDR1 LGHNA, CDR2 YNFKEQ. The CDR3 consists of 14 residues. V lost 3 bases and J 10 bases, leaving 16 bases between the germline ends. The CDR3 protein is CASSQSQGLRTIYF. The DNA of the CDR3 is TGTGCCAGCAGCCAGTCCCAGGGGCTGAGGACCATATATTTT.

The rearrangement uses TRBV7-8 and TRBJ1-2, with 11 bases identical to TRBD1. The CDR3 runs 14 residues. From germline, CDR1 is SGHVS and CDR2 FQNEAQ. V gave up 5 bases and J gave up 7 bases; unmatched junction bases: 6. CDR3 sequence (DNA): TGTGCCAGCAGCAGGAGGACAGGGGGCTTTGGCTACACCTTC. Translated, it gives CASSRRTGGFGYTF.

The CDR3 reads CASSPGRGTEAFF. The CDR3 DNA reads TGCGCCAGCAGCCCCGGGAGGGGCACTGAAGCTTTCTTT. The rearrangement uses TRBV4-1 and TRBJ1-1; D possibly corresponds to TRBD1 (5 bases). Germline V gives CDR1 MGHRA, CDR2 YSYEKL. The CDR3 contains 13 residues. V lost 4 bases and J lost 4, with 10 bases in between.

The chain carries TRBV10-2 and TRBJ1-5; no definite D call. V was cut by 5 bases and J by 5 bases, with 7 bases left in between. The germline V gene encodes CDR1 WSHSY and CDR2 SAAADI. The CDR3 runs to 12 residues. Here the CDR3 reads CASSREDQPQHF. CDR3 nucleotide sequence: TGCGCCAGCAGTAGAGAAGATCAGCCCCAGCATTTT.

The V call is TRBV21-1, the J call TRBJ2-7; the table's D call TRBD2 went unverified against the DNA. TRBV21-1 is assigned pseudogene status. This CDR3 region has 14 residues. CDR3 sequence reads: CASSNRDWDYEQYF. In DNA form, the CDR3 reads TGTGCCAGCAGCAACCGGGACTGGGACTACGAGCAGTACTTC.

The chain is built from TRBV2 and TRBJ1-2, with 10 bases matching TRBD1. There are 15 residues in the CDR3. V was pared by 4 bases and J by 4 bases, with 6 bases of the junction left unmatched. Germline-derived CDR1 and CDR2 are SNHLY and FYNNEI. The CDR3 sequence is CASSADRGQSYGYTF. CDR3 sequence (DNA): TGTGCCAGCAGTGCTGACAGGGGGCAGAGCTATGGCTACACCTTC.

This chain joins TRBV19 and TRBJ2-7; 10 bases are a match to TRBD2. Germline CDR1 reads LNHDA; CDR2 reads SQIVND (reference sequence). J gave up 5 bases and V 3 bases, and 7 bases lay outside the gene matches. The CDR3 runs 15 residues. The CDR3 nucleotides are TGTGCCAGTAGTATCGGTCTAGCGGGAGTGGACGAGCAGTACTTC. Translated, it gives CASSIGLAGVDEQYF.

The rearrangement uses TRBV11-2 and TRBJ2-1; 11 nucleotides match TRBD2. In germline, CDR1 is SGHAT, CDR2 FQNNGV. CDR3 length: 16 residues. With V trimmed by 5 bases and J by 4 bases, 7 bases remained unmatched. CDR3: CASSPGGTSGYNEQFF. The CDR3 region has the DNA TGTGCCAGCAGCCCAGGGGGGACTAGCGGTTACAATGAGCAGTTCTTC.